This TCR beta chain stems from a study of blood T cell repertoires in COVID-19. In its sample, this clone was seen a few times. Participant age was about 18 to 89 years, and participants resided in about two dozen US areas. Original data processing: Researchers report that nucleated cell counts were estimated from reference gene primer amplification. Sequencing was performed with immunoSEQ multiplex PCR; in TCRdb, only in-frame clones are kept and a portion is missing. Clonal size and the V and J genes are those of that table, whereas D and trimming came from the DNA. The sample holds 250,000 to 400,000 clones, roughly 90% seen once. V lost 2 bases, J lost 0 bases, and 12 bases lay in between. Germline V gives CDR1 SGHNT, CDR2 YYREEE (reference sequence). The CDR3 loop spans 15 amino acids.

J is TRBJ2-7 and V is TRBV5-4; TRBD2 might be the D (7 bases). Sample: PBMCs or T cells enriched from blood (not recorded which). The source of this sequence is a man between 60 and 75 years old who had recovered from COVID-19. The CDR3 sequence: CASSLGGAASYEQYF. The CDR3 coding sequence is TGTGCCAGCAGCTTAGGGGGGGCCGCCTCCTACGAGCAGTACTTC.